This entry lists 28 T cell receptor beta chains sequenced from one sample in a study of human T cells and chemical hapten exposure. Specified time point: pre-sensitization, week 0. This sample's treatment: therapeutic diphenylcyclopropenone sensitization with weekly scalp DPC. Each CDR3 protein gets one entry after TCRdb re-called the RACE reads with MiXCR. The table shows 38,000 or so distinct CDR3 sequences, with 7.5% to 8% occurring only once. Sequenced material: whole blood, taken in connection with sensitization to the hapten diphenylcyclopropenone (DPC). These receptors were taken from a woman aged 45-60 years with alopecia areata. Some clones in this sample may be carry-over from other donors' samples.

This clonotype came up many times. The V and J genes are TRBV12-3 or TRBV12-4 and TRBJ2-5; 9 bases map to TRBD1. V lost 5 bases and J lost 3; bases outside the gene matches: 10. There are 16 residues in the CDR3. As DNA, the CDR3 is TGTGCCAGCAGTCGCATTCCTGGGACAGGGAAAGAGACCCAGTACTTC. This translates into CASSRIPGTGKETQYF.

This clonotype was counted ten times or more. CDR3 DNA: TGCAGTGCTATTGATTGGGGCGGCACTGAAGCTTTCTTT. This gives the protein CSAIDWGGTEAFF. This sequence joins TRBV20-1 and TRBJ1-1, with D maybe TRBD1 (5 bases). Trimming took 4 bases from V and 4 from J, leaving 13 bases between them. Germline CDR1 is DFQATT and CDR2 is SNEGSKA (reference sequence). This CDR3 is 13 amino acids long.

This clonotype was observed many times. The CDR3: CASSSTGGNQPQHF. The DNA for the CDR3 is TGTGCCAGCAGTTCTACAGGCGGCAATCAGCCCCAGCATTTT. The rearrangement links TRBV6-2 or TRBV6-3 to TRBJ1-5, with D perhaps TRBD1 (5 bases). Germline V lookup: CDR1 MNHEY, CDR2 SVGEGT. This CDR3 is built from 14 residues. Trimming pared 4 bases from V and 2 bases from J, leaving 9 bases between.

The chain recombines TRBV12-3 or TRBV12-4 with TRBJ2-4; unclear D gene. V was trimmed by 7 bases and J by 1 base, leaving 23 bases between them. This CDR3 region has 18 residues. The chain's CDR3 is CASTPSRGSMGAKNIQYF. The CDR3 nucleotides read TGTGCCAGCACCCCCTCTCGCGGATCCATGGGGGCCAAAAACATTCAGTACTTC.

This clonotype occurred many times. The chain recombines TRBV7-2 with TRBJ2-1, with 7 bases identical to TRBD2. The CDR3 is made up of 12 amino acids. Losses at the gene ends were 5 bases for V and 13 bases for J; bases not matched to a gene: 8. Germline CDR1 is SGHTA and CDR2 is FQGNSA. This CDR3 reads CASSLYSGSQFF. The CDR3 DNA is TGTGCCAGCAGCCTATATAGCGGGTCTCAGTTCTTC.

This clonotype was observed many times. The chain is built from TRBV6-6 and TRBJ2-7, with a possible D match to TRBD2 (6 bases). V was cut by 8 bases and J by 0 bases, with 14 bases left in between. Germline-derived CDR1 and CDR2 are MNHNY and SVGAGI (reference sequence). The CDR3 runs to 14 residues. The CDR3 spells CASGGAGSSYEQYF. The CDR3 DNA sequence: TGTGCCAGCGGAGGGGCAGGGAGCTCCTACGAGCAGTACTTC.

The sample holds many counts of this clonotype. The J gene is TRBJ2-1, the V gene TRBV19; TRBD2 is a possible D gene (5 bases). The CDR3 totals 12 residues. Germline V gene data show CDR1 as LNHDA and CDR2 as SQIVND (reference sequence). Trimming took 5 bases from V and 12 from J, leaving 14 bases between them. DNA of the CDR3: TGTGCCAGTAGTCCTGGAGGAAGAATGCAGTTCTTC. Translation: CASSPGGRMQFF. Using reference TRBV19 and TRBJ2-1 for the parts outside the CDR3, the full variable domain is DGGITQSPKYLFRKEGQNVTLSCEQNLNHDAMYWYRQDPGQGLRLIYYSQIVNDFQKGDIAEGYSVSREKKESFPLTVTSAQKNPTAFYLCASSPGGRMQFFGPGTRLTVL.

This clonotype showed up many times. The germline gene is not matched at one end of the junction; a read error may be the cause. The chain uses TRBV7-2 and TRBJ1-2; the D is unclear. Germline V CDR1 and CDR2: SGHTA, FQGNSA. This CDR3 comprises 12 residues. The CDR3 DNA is TGTGCCAGCAGCATAGCTAACTATGGCTACACCTTC. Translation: CASSIANYGYTF.

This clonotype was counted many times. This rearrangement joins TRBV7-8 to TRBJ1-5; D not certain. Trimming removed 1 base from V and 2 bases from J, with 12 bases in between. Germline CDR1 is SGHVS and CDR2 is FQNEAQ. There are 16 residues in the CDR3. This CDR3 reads CASSLGPGRGNQPQHF. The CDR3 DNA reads TGTGCCAGCAGCTTAGGCCCCGGGAGAGGCAATCAGCCCCAGCATTTT.

For the CDR3, the DNA is TGTGCCAGCAGAGGGGACCCGACAGCGACAGATACGCAGTATTTT. Translating it yields CASRGDPTATDTQYF. The J gene is TRBJ2-3, the V gene TRBV11-2, with D perhaps being TRBD1 or TRBD2 (5 bases each). The CDR3 extends over 15 amino acids. Trimming cost V 6 bases and J 3 bases, with 16 bases left between them. Looked up from germline, CDR1 is SGHAT and CDR2 is FQNNGV.

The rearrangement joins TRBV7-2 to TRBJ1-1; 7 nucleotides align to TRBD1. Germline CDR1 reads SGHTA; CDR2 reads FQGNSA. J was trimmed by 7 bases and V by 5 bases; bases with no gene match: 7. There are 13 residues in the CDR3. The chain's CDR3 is CASSLRGQREAFF. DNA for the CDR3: TGTGCCAGCAGCCTACGGGGACAGCGTGAAGCTTTCTTT.

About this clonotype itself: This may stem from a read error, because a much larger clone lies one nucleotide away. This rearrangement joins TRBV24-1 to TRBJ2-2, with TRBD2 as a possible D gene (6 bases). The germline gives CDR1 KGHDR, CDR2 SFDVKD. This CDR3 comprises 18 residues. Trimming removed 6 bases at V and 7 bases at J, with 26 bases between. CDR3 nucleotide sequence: TGTGCCACCAGTCATCCTGGCGGGATAGGGAGTGAGAACGGGGAGCTGTTTTTT. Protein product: CATSHPGGIGSENGELFF.

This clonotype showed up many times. DNA for the CDR3: TGCAGCACGACGAGCCGCGACGAGCAGTACTTC. Its translation is CSTTSRDEQYF. The chain couples TRBV29-1 to TRBJ2-7, with D unclear. Germline values: CDR1 SQVTM, CDR2 ANQGSEA. V lost 8 bases to trimming and J lost 5 bases, with 13 bases between them. The CDR3 consists of 11 residues.

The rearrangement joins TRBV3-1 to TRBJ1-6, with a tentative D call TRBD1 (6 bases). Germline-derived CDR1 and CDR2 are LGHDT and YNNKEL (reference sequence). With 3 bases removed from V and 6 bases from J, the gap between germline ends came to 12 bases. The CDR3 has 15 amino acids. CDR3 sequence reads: CASSHSGTINSPLHF. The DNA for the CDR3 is TGTGCCAGCAGCCACTCCGGGACAATTAATTCACCCCTCCACTTT.

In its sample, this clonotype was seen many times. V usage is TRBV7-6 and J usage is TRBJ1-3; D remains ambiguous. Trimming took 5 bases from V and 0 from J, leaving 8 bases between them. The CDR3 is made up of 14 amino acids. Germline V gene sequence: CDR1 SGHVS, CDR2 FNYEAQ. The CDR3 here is CASSPLYSGNTIYF. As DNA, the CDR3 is TGTGCCAGCAGCCCCCTTTACTCTGGAAACACCATATATTTT.

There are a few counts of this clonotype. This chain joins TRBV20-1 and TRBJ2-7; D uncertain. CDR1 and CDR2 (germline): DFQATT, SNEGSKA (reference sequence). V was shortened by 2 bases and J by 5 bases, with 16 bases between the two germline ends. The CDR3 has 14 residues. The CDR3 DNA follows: TGCAGTGCTAGAAGGACCATTAACCTAGACGAGCAGTACTTC. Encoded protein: CSARRTINLDEQYF.

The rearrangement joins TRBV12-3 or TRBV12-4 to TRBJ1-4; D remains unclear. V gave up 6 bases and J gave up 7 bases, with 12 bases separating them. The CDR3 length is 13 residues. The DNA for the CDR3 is TGTGCCAGCAGACTGGACCCTAGTGAAAAACTGTTTTTT. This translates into CASRLDPSEKLFF.

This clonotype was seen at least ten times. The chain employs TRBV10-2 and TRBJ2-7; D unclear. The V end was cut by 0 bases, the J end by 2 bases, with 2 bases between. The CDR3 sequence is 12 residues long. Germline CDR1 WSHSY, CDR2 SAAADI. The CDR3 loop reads CASSESPYEQYF. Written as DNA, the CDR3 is TGCGCCAGCAGTGAGTCTCCCTACGAGCAGTACTTC.

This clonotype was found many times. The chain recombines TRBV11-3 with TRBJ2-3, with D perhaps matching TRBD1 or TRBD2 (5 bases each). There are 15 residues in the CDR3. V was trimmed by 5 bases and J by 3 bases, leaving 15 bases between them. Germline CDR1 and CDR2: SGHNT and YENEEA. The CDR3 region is CASSPGTALTDTQYF. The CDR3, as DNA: TGTGCCAGCAGCCCGGGGACGGCTTTAACAGATACGCAGTATTTT.

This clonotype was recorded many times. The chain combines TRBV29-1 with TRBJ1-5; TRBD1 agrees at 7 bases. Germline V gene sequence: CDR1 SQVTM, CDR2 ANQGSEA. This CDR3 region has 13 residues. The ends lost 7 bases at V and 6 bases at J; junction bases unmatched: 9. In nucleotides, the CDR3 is TGCAGCGGATCGACAGGGATGAGTCAGCCCCAGCATTTT. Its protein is CSGSTGMSQPQHF.

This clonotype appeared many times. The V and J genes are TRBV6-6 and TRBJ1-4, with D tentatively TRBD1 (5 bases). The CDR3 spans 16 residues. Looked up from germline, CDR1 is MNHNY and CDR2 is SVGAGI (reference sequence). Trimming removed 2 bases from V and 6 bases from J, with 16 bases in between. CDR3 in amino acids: CASSYGGMRLDEKLFF. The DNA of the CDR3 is TGTGCCAGCAGTTACGGGGGAATGCGGCTGGATGAAAAACTGTTTTTT.

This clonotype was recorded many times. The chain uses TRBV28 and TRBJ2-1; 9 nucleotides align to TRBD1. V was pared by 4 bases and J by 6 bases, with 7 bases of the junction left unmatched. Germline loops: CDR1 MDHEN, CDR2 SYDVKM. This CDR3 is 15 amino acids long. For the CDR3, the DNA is TGTGCCAGCAGTTACGAGACAGGGGGTCGCAATGAGCAGTTCTTC. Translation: CASSYETGGRNEQFF.

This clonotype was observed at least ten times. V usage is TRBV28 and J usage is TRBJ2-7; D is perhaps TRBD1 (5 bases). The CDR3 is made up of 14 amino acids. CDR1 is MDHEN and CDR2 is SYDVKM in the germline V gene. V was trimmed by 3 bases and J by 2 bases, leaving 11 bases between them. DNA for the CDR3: TGTGCCAGCAGTTTCTCTGGGGCCCCCTACGAGCAGTACTTC. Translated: CASSFSGAPYEQYF.

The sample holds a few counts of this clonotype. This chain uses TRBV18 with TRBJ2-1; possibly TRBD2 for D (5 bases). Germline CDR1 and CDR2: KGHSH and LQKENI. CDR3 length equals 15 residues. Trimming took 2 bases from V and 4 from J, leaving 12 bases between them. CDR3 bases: TGTGCCAGCTCACCATCCCCTAGCCCATACAATGAGCAGTTCTTC. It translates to CASSPSPSPYNEQFF.

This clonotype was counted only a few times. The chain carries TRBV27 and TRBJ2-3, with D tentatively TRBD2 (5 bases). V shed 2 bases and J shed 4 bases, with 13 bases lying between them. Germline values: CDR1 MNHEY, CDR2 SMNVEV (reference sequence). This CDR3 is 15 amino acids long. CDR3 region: CASSLEGVKSDTQYF. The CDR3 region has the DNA TGTGCCAGCAGTTTAGAGGGAGTAAAGTCAGATACGCAGTATTTT.

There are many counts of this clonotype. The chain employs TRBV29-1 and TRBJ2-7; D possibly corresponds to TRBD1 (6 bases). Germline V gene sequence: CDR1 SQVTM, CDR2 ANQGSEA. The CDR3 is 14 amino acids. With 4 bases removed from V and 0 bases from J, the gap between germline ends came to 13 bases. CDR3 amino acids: CSVGDISSSYEQYF. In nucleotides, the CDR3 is TGCAGCGTTGGGGACATCTCAAGCTCCTACGAGCAGTACTTC.

The CDR3 DNA reads as TGTGCCAGCAGCATTAGCGGGGGGAACACCGGGGAGCTGTTTTTT. The encoded protein is CASSISGGNTGELFF. The chain is built from TRBV9 and TRBJ2-2; 9 nucleotides agree with TRBD2. Trimming took 4 bases from V and 1 from J; bases not matched to a gene: 2. There are 15 residues in the CDR3. CDR1 is SGDLS, CDR2 YYNGEE, per germline.

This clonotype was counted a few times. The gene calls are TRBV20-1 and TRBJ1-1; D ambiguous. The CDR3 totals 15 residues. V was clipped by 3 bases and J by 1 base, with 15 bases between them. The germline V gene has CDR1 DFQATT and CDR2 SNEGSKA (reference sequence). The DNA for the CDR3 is TGCAGTGCTAGTCAAATATCGACGGGGAACACTGAAGCTTTCTTT. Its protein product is CSASQISTGNTEAFF.